Listed below are T cell receptor beta chains from one sample, sequenced in a study of T cell repertoires in cytomegalovirus infection. For these receptors, no antigen is known. TCRdb fed the reads into MiXCR, producing one record per CDR3 protein. The data show approximately 1,000,000 distinct CDR3 sequences, around 32% seen once. The material was cultured CD8+ T cells from PBMCs, obtained from culture after CMV antigen stimulation. The receptor source for this set is a human donor in good health (CMV status not recorded). Some clones in this sample may be carry-over from other donors' samples. CDR3s leave out the opening cysteine and the closing phenylalanine or tryptophan. The order of the fields is V gene, J gene, CDR3 protein.

V gene: TRBV4-1; J gene: TRBJ1-2; CDR3 protein: ASSQGQGIAYGYT
V gene: TRBV12-3/TRBV12-4; J gene: TRBJ2-7; CDR3 protein: ASSLLGREGYEQY
V gene: TRBV20-1; J gene: TRBJ2-7; CDR3 protein: SARPTLGVHYEQY
V gene: TRBV7-6; J gene: TRBJ1-1; CDR3 protein: ASSANRGVNTEAF
V gene: TRBV6-1; J gene: TRBJ2-5; CDR3 protein: ASSEGVSGAQETQY
V gene: TRBV19; J gene: TRBJ2-7; CDR3 protein: ASSTSPGRYEQY
V gene: TRBV28; J gene: TRBJ2-1; CDR3 protein: ASSLLRLSSNEQF
V gene: TRBV6-5; J gene: TRBJ1-2; CDR3 protein: ASSPWTGDGYT
V gene: TRBV6-2/TRBV6-3; J gene: TRBJ2-3; CDR3 protein: ASSYSQRGSTDTQY
V gene: TRBV5-4; J gene: TRBJ2-7; CDR3 protein: ASSNTGTGVYEQY
V gene: TRBV14; J gene: TRBJ1-1; CDR3 protein: ASSQDLGGNTEAF
V gene: TRBV7-9; J gene: TRBJ2-1; CDR3 protein: ASSLVRNNEQF
V gene: TRBV27; J gene: TRBJ2-3; CDR3 protein: ASSLSWVGTASTDTQY
V gene: TRBV7-3; J gene: TRBJ2-1; CDR3 protein: ASGRGGGNEQF
V gene: TRBV6-1; J gene: TRBJ2-3; CDR3 protein: ASSGGLGLEY
V gene: TRBV6-2/TRBV6-3; J gene: TRBJ2-1; CDR3 protein: ASGLNSNEQF
V gene: TRBV5-5; J gene: TRBJ1-2; CDR3 protein: ASSSKTVFGYT
V gene: TRBV29-1; J gene: TRBJ1-1; CDR3 protein: SVPQGGWTEAF
V gene: TRBV20-1; J gene: TRBJ2-1; CDR3 protein: SARVTSGGPGQF
V gene: TRBV28; J gene: TRBJ2-1; CDR3 protein: ASSGGLAPYNEQF
V gene: TRBV19; J gene: TRBJ1-1; CDR3 protein: ASIGEDTEAF
V gene: TRBV5-4; J gene: TRBJ2-1; CDR3 protein: ASSNPGQGFENEQF
V gene: TRBV7-9; J gene: TRBJ1-1; CDR3 protein: ASRRGQGDTEAF